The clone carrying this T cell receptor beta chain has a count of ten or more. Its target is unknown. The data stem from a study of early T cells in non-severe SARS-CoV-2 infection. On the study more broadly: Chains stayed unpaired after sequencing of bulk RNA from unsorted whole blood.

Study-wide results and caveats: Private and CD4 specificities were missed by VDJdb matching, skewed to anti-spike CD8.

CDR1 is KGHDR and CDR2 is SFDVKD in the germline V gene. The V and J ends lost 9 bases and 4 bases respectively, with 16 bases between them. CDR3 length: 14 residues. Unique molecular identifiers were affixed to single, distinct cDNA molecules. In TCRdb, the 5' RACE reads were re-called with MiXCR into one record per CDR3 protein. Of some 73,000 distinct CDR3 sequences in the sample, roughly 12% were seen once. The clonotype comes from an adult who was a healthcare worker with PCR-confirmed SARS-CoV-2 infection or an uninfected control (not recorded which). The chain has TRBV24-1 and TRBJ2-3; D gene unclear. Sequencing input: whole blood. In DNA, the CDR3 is TGTGCCACCGGACCTGGGCGCGGCGCAGATACGCAGTATTTT. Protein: CATGPGRGADTQYF.